This T cell receptor beta chain comes out of a study of T cell responses to AZD1222 COVID-19 vaccine. Generated by immunoSEQ multiplex PCR, the TCRdb table keeps only in-frame clones and is missing some. The sample lists 95,000 to 130,000 clones, 88% occurring once. As regards this clone: Its ends do not fully match the called genes, so a read error is possible. The same CDR3 is also encoded by other DNA sequences in this sample.

CDR3 length: 12 residues. Germline V gene lookup returns CDR1 MDHEN and CDR2 SYDVKM. The chain uses TRBV28 and TRBJ1-5; D not resolved. The receptor was isolated from an adult in good health. The sample here was peripheral blood, taken on day 0 of AZD1222 vaccination. The CDR3 loop reads CASRSGTQPQHF. CDR3 nucleotide sequence: TGTGCCAGCAGATCAGGAACCCAGCCCCAGCACTTT. Looking up the rest from reference TRBV28 and TRBJ1-5 gives the full variable domain: DVKVTQSSRYLVKRTGEKVFLECVQDMDHENMFWYRQDPGLGLRLIYFSYDVKMKEKGDIPEGYSVSREKKERFSLILESASTNQTSMYLCASRSGTQPQHFGDGTRLSIL.